This TCR beta chain appears in the sequencing data of a study of T cells in localized non-small cell lung cancer. Overall study results and limits: Of the top 100 tumor clones, median around 62 were in adjacent lung, 25 to 35 among its top 100. A denser population of T cells in blood accompanied longer overall survival. Since sequencing was restricted to only one region of the tumor, intratumor heterogeneity remains a possibility. Highest T cell clonality was seen in uninvolved adjacent lung, surpassing that measured in tumor.

In germline, CDR1 is KGHSH, CDR2 LQKENI. The CDR3 consists of 15 residues. V was clipped by 3 bases and J by 0 bases, with 11 bases between them. Method: immunoSEQ multiplex PCR; TCRdb's copy keeps in-frame clones and lacks some. This sample has more than 20,000 clones; about 80% occur once, and the top ten carry more than 4.5%. Comments on this clone: The antigen is unknown.

The sequence derives from a man aged 35-69 years with stage II lung adenocarcinoma. Sequences were derived from PBMCs, sampled before any cancer treatment. The chain uses TRBV18 and TRBJ1-2; D unclear. For the CDR3, the DNA is TGTGCCAGCTCACCGTCCTCAGACGCTAACTATGGCTACACCTTC. Translation: CASSPSSDANYGYTF.